The next 18 T cell receptor beta chains were all read from a single sample in a study of T cell responses to AZD1222 COVID-19 vaccine. TCRdb's table, derived via immunoSEQ multiplex PCR, lists solely in-frame clones and lacks some. In the table there are some 150,000 clones, roughly 91% of which are singletons. Sequencing was performed on peripheral blood, taken on day 0 of AZD1222 vaccination. The source is an adult in good health.

This clone was found a few times. The V call is TRBV5-1, the J call TRBJ2-5; 10 nucleotides agree with TRBD2. With 0 bases clipped from V and 4 bases from J, the junction kept 0 bases outside the gene matches. CDR3 length: 14 amino acids. Germline V lookup: CDR1 SGHRS, CDR2 YFSETQ. This chain's CDR3 is CASSLGTSGETQYF. CDR3 DNA: TGCGCCAGCAGCTTGGGGACTAGCGGAGAGACCCAGTACTTC.

This rearrangement joins TRBV24-1 to TRBJ1-5; D may be TRBD1 (6 bases). This CDR3 is 14 amino acids long. The germline V and J ends were trimmed by 3 bases and 4 bases, with 9 bases remaining between them. Germline V CDR1 and CDR2: KGHDR, SFDVKD. CDR3 DNA sequence: TGTGCCACCAGTGATGTAGGGGGGAATCAGCCCCAGCATTTT. Its protein product is CATSDVGGNQPQHF.

This chain uses TRBV4-3 with TRBJ1-3; 7 nucleotides align to TRBD1. Trimming cost V 4 bases and J 0 bases; bases outside gene matches: 9. This CDR3 has 17 amino acids. Germline V gives CDR1 LGHNA, CDR2 YSLEER. DNA of the CDR3: TGCGCCAGCAGCCCGAGAGGGACAGCATACTCTGGAAACACCATATATTTT. It codes for CASSPRGTAYSGNTIYF.

The chain recombines TRBV6-2 or TRBV6-3 with TRBJ1-4; D remains unclear. The ends were cut back, 3 bases at V and 2 bases at J, with 7 bases in the middle. The CDR3 length is 14 residues. CDR1 and CDR2 from the germline V gene are MNHEY and SVGEGT. The chain's CDR3 is CASSYGGTNEKLFF. Here the CDR3 DNA reads TGTGCCAGCAGTTATGGTGGGACTAATGAAAAACTGTTTTTT.

The chain combines TRBV10-3 with TRBJ1-2, with a possible D match to TRBD1 (6 bases). Germline loops: CDR1 ENHRY, CDR2 SYGVKD. V was clipped by 10 bases and J by 7 bases, with 19 bases between them. CDR3 size: 13 residues. The CDR3 here is CASSPGTTGGYTF. CDR3 bases: TGTGCCAGCTCTCCCGGGACAACTGGTGGCTACACCTTC.

V gene TRBV3-1 (or the pseudogene TRBV3-2) combines with J gene TRBJ2-2; D is possibly TRBD2 (6 bases). Trimming took off 0 bases at V and 7 bases at J, with 12 bases between the two ends. Germline CDR1 is LGHDT and CDR2 is YNNKEL (reference sequence). This CDR3 has 15 residues. Written as DNA, the CDR3 is TGTGCCAGCAGCCAAGATCAGGAGGGTGACGGGGAGCTGTTTTTT. Residues: CASSQDQEGDGELFF.

The J gene is TRBJ2-7, the V gene TRBV6-5, with 7 bases matching TRBD1. From germline, CDR1 is MNHEY and CDR2 SVGAGI. The junction had 1 base not matched to a gene; V was cut back by 5 bases and J by 0 bases. The CDR3 length is 13 residues. CDR3 bases: TGTGCCAGCAGTCGACAGGGCTCCTACGAGCAGTACTTC. This translates into CASSRQGSYEQYF.

The chain employs TRBV6-1 and TRBJ2-7; D possibly corresponds to TRBD1 (6 bases). The CDR3 extends over 15 amino acids. The V gene lost 2 bases and the J gene lost 4 bases, with 15 bases spanning the gap. Germline loops: CDR1 MNHNS, CDR2 SASEGT. This chain's CDR3 is CASSESGRGGYEQYF. In DNA form, the CDR3 reads TGTGCCAGCAGTGAATCGGGCCGAGGGGGTTACGAGCAGTACTTC.

The CDR3 bases are TGTGCCAGCAGCTTGCCCGAGGATGAGCAGTTCTTC. Amino acids: CASSLPEDEQFF. V gene TRBV11-2 combines with J gene TRBJ2-1; D remains unclear. V lost 3 bases and J lost 8, with 8 bases in between. Germline V CDR1 and CDR2: SGHAT, FQNNGV. This CDR3 has 12 amino acids.

V and J are TRBV7-2 and TRBJ2-5; D is perhaps TRBD2 (6 bases). CDR1 is SGHTA and CDR2 is FQGNSA in the germline V gene. Trimming removed 3 bases from V and 0 bases from J, with 8 bases in between. The CDR3 is 14 amino acids. CDR3 sequence: CASSFGRYQETQYF. CDR3 in DNA: TGTGCCAGCAGCTTTGGGAGGTACCAAGAGACCCAGTACTTC.

This chain uses TRBV29-1 with TRBJ2-3; D gene ambiguous. The germline gives CDR1 SQVTM, CDR2 ANQGSEA. There are 12 residues in the CDR3. CDR3: CTTEVSGDTQYF. In nucleotides, the CDR3 is TGCACCACGGAAGTATCAGGAGATACGCAGTATTTT.

The V and J genes are TRBV2 and TRBJ1-5, with D uncertain. V was clipped by 8 bases and J by 5 bases, with 13 bases between them. Germline CDR1 reads SNHLY; CDR2 reads FYNNEI. The length of the CDR3 is 13 residues. CDR3 sequence reads: CASAGSTDQPQHF. CDR3 sequence (DNA): TGTGCCAGCGCCGGTAGTACCGATCAGCCCCAGCATTTT.

The genes are TRBV7-2 and TRBJ1-2; possibly TRBD1 for D (6 bases). With 4 bases removed from V and 2 bases from J, the gap between germline ends came to 8 bases. Germline values: CDR1 SGHTA, CDR2 FQGNSA. CDR3 size: 13 residues. Written as DNA, the CDR3 is TGTGCCAGCAGCTCCGGACAGAACTATGGCTACACCTTC. Its translation: CASSSGQNYGYTF. Full variable domain (outside the CDR3, taken from reference TRBV7-2 and TRBJ1-2): GAGVSQSPSNKVTEKGKDVELRCDPISGHTALYWYRQSLGQGLEFLIYFQGNSAPDKSGLPSDRFSAERTGGSVSTLTIQRTQQEDSAVYLCASSSGQNYGYTFGSGTRLTVV.

The V and J genes are TRBV7-9 and TRBJ2-5; D unresolved. In germline, CDR1 is SEHNR, CDR2 FQNEAQ (reference sequence). This CDR3 spans 11 amino acids. Trimming took 5 bases from V and 7 from J, leaving 8 bases between them. This chain's CDR3 is CASSEERTQYF. The CDR3 bases are TGTGCCAGCAGCGAAGAGAGGACCCAGTACTTC. Combining the CDR3 with reference TRBV7-9 and TRBJ2-5 gives the whole variable domain DTGVSQNPRHKITKRGQNVTFRCDPISEHNRLYWYRQTLGQGPEFLTYFQNEAQLEKSRLLSDRFSAERPKGSFSTLEIQRTEQGDSAMYLCASSEERTQYFGPGTRLLVL.

Concerning this clone itself: The missing conserved phenylalanine or tryptophan at the end of this CDR3 makes a read error likely. No DNA is shown, since the ends of the CDR3 on it are uncertain; the CDR3 is the one TCRdb lists. The V call is TRBV5-4, the J call TRBJ1-4; whether TRBD1, the table's D call, matches the DNA was not checked. Ends included, the CDR3 has 16 residues. Germline V CDR1 and CDR2: SGHNT, YYREEE (reference sequence). The CDR3 spells CASSLPQTPVNKLSIV.

The chain is built from TRBV13 and TRBJ1-1, with a possible D match to TRBD1 (6 bases). The V and J ends lost 3 bases and 8 bases respectively, with 16 bases between them. This CDR3 spans 14 amino acids. CDR1 and CDR2 from the germline V gene are PRHDT and FYEKMQ (reference sequence). The CDR3 loop reads CASSFQDRELEAFF. CDR3 nucleotides: TGTGCCAGCAGCTTTCAGGACAGAGAATTAGAAGCTTTCTTT. Full variable domain (outside the CDR3, taken from reference TRBV13 and TRBJ1-1): AAGVIQSPRHLIKEKRETATLKCYPIPRHDTVYWYQQGPGQDPQFLISFYEKMQSDKGSIPDRFSAQQFSDYHSELNMSSLELGDSALYFCASSFQDRELEAFFGQGTRLTVV.

The gene calls are TRBV19 and TRBJ1-5; the match to TRBD1 covers 7 bases. V shed 1 base and J 5 bases; nucleotides not matched to a gene: 14. The CDR3 runs to 18 residues. Germline-derived CDR1 and CDR2 are LNHDA and SQIVND (reference sequence). This CDR3 reads CASSIGGRDSIAYQPQHF. The CDR3, as DNA: TGTGCCAGTAGTATAGGAGGGAGGGACAGCATTGCATATCAGCCCCAGCATTTT.

The chain is built from TRBV30 and TRBJ1-2; unclear D gene. The germline V gene encodes CDR1 GTSNPN and CDR2 SVGIG (reference sequence). The CDR3 spans 10 residues. V gave up 3 bases and J gave up 7 bases, with 6 bases separating them. For the CDR3, the DNA is TGTGCCTGGAGGGGTATTGGCTACACCTTC. It yields the protein CAWRGIGYTF. Variable domain in full (rest from reference TRBV30 and TRBJ1-2): SQTIHQWPATLVQPVGSPLSLECTVEGTSNPNLYWYRQAAGRGLQLLFYSVGIGQISSEVPQNLSASRPQDRQFILSSKKLLLSDSGFYLCAWRGIGYTFGSGTRLTVV.